The 27 T cell receptor beta chains below were found in one sample sequenced in a study of T cell clones after liver transplantation. Here immunoSEQ multiplex PCR was the method, and the copy in TCRdb shows in-frame clones only, minus some. The sample lists about 18,000 clones, roughly 88% seen once, with 13% in the top ten. This specimen consisted of CD8+ T cells from blood, obtained before liver transplant. The receptors come from a human donor who received a liver transplant.

V and J are TRBV7-9 and TRBJ1-3; 7 positions agree with TRBD1. V lost 5 bases, J lost 0 bases, and 10 bases stayed unmatched. This CDR3 region has 17 residues. Germline-derived CDR1 and CDR2 are SEHNR and FQNEAQ (reference sequence). CDR3 in amino acids: CASSPPPTGSSGNTIYF. The CDR3 DNA follows: TGTGCCAGCAGCCCGCCTCCGACAGGGAGCTCTGGAAACACCATATATTTT.

The genes are TRBV7-9 and TRBJ2-3, with unresolved D. The CDR3 runs 15 residues. V lost 4 bases to trimming and J lost 0 bases, with 11 bases between them. Germline lookup yields CDR1 SEHNR and CDR2 FQNEAQ (reference sequence). CDR3 region: CASSSVPDSTDTQYF. CDR3 nucleotide sequence: TGTGCCAGCAGCTCTGTACCTGACAGCACAGATACGCAGTATTTT.

This CDR3 reads CASSLINPYEQYF. CDR3 coding DNA: TGTGCCAGCAGTTTAATAAACCCCTACGAGCAGTACTTC. The V and J genes are TRBV27 and TRBJ2-7; D is unclear. The CDR3 runs to 13 residues. CDR1 MNHEY and CDR2 SMNVEV come from the germline V gene (reference sequence). Trimming pared 2 bases from V and 2 bases from J, leaving 7 bases between.

V and J are TRBV10-1 and TRBJ2-1; TRBD1 agrees at 7 bases. The germline gives CDR1 WNHNN, CDR2 SYGVQD (reference sequence). Trimming took 0 bases from V and 0 from J; bases not matched to a gene: 5. This CDR3 is 17 amino acids long. CDR3 region: CASSESTTGSSYNEQFF. The DNA of the CDR3 is TGCGCCAGCAGTGAGTCGACGACAGGGAGCTCCTACAATGAGCAGTTCTTC.

The J gene is TRBJ1-5, the V gene TRBV27, with D tentatively TRBD1 (5 bases). Germline CDR1 and CDR2: MNHEY and SMNVEV (reference sequence). V lost 6 bases to trimming and J lost 7 bases, with 16 bases between them. The CDR3 has 14 amino acids. The CDR3 DNA reads TGTGCCAGCAGGTTTGGGGGATCCGGACAGCCCCAGCATTTT. It specifies CASRFGGSGQPQHF.

The chain uses TRBV7-9 and TRBJ1-2, with a possible D match to TRBD1 (6 bases). Trimming stripped 5 bases from V and 4 bases from J, with 29 bases between. Germline lookup yields CDR1 SEHNR and CDR2 FQNEAQ (reference sequence). This CDR3 contains 19 residues. CDR3 amino acids: CASSASTFRPGALLYGYTF. The CDR3 DNA sequence: TGTGCCAGCAGCGCCTCCACTTTTCGCCCGGGGGCGCTACTCTATGGCTACACCTTC.

The J gene is TRBJ2-7, the V gene TRBV27; 9 nucleotides line up with TRBD1. The CDR3 runs to 15 residues. Germline V lookup: CDR1 MNHEY, CDR2 SMNVEV (reference sequence). Trimming cost V 6 bases and J 4 bases; bases outside gene matches: 10. CDR3 DNA sequence: TGTGCCAGCAGCGCGGAGGGACAGGGTCTTTACGAGCAGTACTTC. Translation: CASSAEGQGLYEQYF.

The V call is TRBV27, the J call TRBJ2-7; D not resolved. The CDR3 is 11 amino acids. V shed 8 bases and J shed 3 bases, with 8 bases lying between them. Germline values: CDR1 MNHEY, CDR2 SMNVEV (reference sequence). This chain's CDR3 is CASYWGYEQYF. CDR3 DNA sequence: TGTGCCAGCTACTGGGGCTACGAGCAGTACTTC.

This clone was detected only once. The V and J genes are TRBV27 and TRBJ2-7; 8 bases line up with TRBD1. The length of the CDR3 is 14 residues. CDR1 MNHEY and CDR2 SMNVEV come from the germline V gene (reference sequence). J was trimmed by 9 bases and V by 4 bases; bases with no gene match: 11. CDR3 protein: CASSWGRTGTGQYF. DNA of the CDR3: TGTGCCAGCAGTTGGGGACGGACAGGGACGGGGCAGTACTTC.

CDR3: CASSLFSRETQYF. The CDR3, as DNA: TGTGCCAGCAGCCTATTTTCGAGGGAGACCCAGTACTTC. The gene calls are TRBV14 and TRBJ2-5, with D unresolved. V lost 4 bases, J lost 5 bases, and 11 bases lay in between. The germline CDR1 and CDR2 sequences are SGHDN and FVKESK. The CDR3 covers 13 residues.

V and J are TRBV6-6 and TRBJ1-1; no reliable D call. Deletions cut 5 bases from V and 3 bases from J, with 7 bases between. Germline V gives CDR1 MNHNY, CDR2 SVGAGI (reference sequence). The CDR3 is 12 amino acids. DNA for the CDR3: TGTGCCAGCAGTCCCCCTTACACTGAAGCTTTCTTT. Its translation is CASSPPYTEAFF.

Written as DNA, the CDR3 is TGTGCCAGCAGTGACCCCACTAGCGGGAGGGTCAGAGGTGAGCAGTACTTC. This codes for CASSDPTSGRVRGEQYF. The V and J genes are TRBV6-1 and TRBJ2-7, with 13 bases that match TRBD2. V dropped 3 bases and J dropped 7; count of bases not matched to a gene: 12. The CDR3 totals 17 residues. In germline, CDR1 is MNHNS, CDR2 SASEGT.

The rearrangement joins TRBV13 to TRBJ1-1; 7 positions match TRBD1. CDR1 and CDR2 (germline): PRHDT, FYEKMQ (reference sequence). The CDR3 consists of 11 residues. The V segment lost 5 bases and the J segment 10 bases; nucleotides outside the gene matches: 4. As DNA, the CDR3 is TGTGCCAGCAGCCCCCGGACAGGAGCTTTCTTT. Amino acid sequence: CASSPRTGAFF.

The J gene is TRBJ2-7, the V gene TRBV5-5; D ambiguous. Trimming pared 3 bases from V and 4 bases from J, leaving 11 bases between. This CDR3 contains 13 residues. Germline CDR1 SGHKS, CDR2 YYEKEE (reference sequence). The CDR3 reads CASSWMDGYEQYF. The CDR3 DNA follows: TGTGCCAGCAGCTGGATGGACGGTTACGAGCAGTACTTC.

The chain has TRBV7-8 and TRBJ2-3; D call uncertain. Trimming shortened V by 0 bases and J by 0 bases, and 4 bases separated the two germline ends. This CDR3 spans 14 amino acids. The germline V gene encodes CDR1 SGHVS and CDR2 FQNEAQ. This chain's CDR3 is CASSLAGSTDTQYF. For the CDR3, the DNA is TGTGCCAGCAGCTTAGCGGGGAGCACAGATACGCAGTATTTT. The full variable domain, its missing parts supplied by reference TRBV7-8 and TRBJ2-3, is GAGVSQSPRYKVAKRGQDVALRCDPISGHVSLFWYQQALGQGPEFLTYFQNEAQLDKSGLPSDRFFAERPEGSVSTLKIQRTQQEDSAVYLCASSLAGSTDTQYFGPGTRLTVL.

The genes are TRBV5-1 and TRBJ1-2; D is unclear. Germline V gene sequence: CDR1 SGHRS, CDR2 YFSETQ. V shed 0 bases and J shed 7 bases, with 10 bases lying between them. CDR3 length: 13 amino acids. CDR3 residues: CASSLAGEFGYTF. The CDR3, as DNA: TGCGCCAGCAGCTTGGCCGGCGAATTTGGCTACACCTTC. Looking up the rest from reference TRBV5-1 and TRBJ1-2 gives the full variable domain: KAGVTQTPRYLIKTRGQQVTLSCSPISGHRSVSWYQQTPGQGLQFLFEYFSETQRNKGNFPGRFSGRQFSNSRSEMNVSTLELGDSALYLCASSLAGEFGYTFGSGTRLTVV.

The V gene is TRBV18, the J gene TRBJ2-1, with TRBD1 identical over 7 bases. The CDR3 spans 16 residues. Germline CDR1 KGHSH, CDR2 LQKENI. V gave up 3 bases and J gave up 2 bases; unmatched junction bases: 7. For the CDR3, the DNA is TGTGCCAGCTCACCCTGGGACAGCCTAGCCTACAATGAGCAGTTCTTC. As protein: CASSPWDSLAYNEQFF.

The chain couples TRBV19 to TRBJ2-1; TRBD1 matches 7 bases. V trimming: 5 bases; J trimming: 5 bases; junction bases outside the gene matches: 6. Germline V gene sequence: CDR1 LNHDA, CDR2 SQIVND (reference sequence). This CDR3 comprises 14 residues. The CDR3: CASSWGTDNNEQFF. The CDR3 coding sequence is TGTGCCAGTAGTTGGGGGACAGATAACAATGAGCAGTTCTTC.

The chain recombines TRBV6-6 with TRBJ2-3, with D perhaps TRBD1 or TRBD2 (5 bases each). CDR3 size: 15 residues. Trimming removed 8 bases at V and 0 bases at J, with 15 bases between. Germline V gives CDR1 MNHNY, CDR2 SVGAGI (reference sequence). CDR3 amino acids: CASSPGAFSTDTQYF. CDR3 nucleotides: TGTGCCAGCTCCCCCGGGGCCTTCAGCACAGATACGCAGTATTTT.

The J gene is TRBJ2-5, the V gene TRBV4-3; D not certain. The CDR3 runs 13 residues. V lost 0 bases, J lost 5 bases, and 7 bases lay in between. The germline CDR1 and CDR2 sequences are LGHNA and YSLEER. The CDR3: CASSQEGWETQYF. CDR3 DNA: TGCGCCAGCAGCCAAGAAGGTTGGGAGACCCAGTACTTC.

J is TRBJ2-1 and V is TRBV5-8; D not certain. CDR3 size: 13 residues. In germline, CDR1 is SGHTS, CDR2 YDEGEE. V gave up 4 bases and J gave up 5 bases, with 10 bases separating them. The CDR3 DNA reads TGTGCCAGCAGCCTTACCCCTAACAATGAGCAGTTCTTC. Translation gives CASSLTPNNEQFF. The full variable domain, its missing parts supplied by reference TRBV5-8 and TRBJ2-1, is EAGVTQSPTHLIKTRGQQATLRCSPISGHTSVYWYQQALGLGLQFLLWYDEGEERNRGNFPPRFSGRQFPNYSSELNVNALELEDSALYLCASSLTPNNEQFFGPGTRLTVL.

The V call is TRBV19, the J call TRBJ2-4; 7 bases fit TRBD2. V gave up 5 bases and J gave up 2 bases; unmatched junction bases: 27. The CDR3 consists of 22 residues. Germline values: CDR1 LNHDA, CDR2 SQIVND (reference sequence). This chain's CDR3 is CASSLNKPGLISLGGSKNIQYF. CDR3 nucleotides: TGTGCCAGTAGTTTGAATAAACCGGGACTAATATCCTTAGGAGGTTCCAAAAACATTCAGTACTTC.

The chain combines TRBV10-3 with TRBJ1-2; 9 nucleotides match TRBD1. J gave up 12 bases and V 4 bases, and 12 bases lay outside the gene matches. The CDR3 length is 14 residues. The germline gives CDR1 ENHRY, CDR2 SYGVKD. Here the CDR3 DNA reads TGTGCCATCAGTGCCGGGACAGGGCCCAGGGTGCACACCTTC. It specifies CAISAGTGPRVHTF.

The rearrangement joins TRBV7-3 to TRBJ1-1, with TRBD1 matching over 8 bases. The trim removed 5 bases at V and 0 bases at J, leaving 2 bases unmatched. CDR1 and CDR2 (germline): SGHTA, FQGTGA. The CDR3 is 14 amino acids. CDR3 residues: CASSPGGLNTEAFF. The CDR3 DNA reads TGTGCCAGCAGCCCAGGGGGCTTGAACACTGAAGCTTTCTTT.

The V call is TRBV27, the J call TRBJ2-7; D is uncertain. Germline CDR1 is MNHEY and CDR2 is SMNVEV (reference sequence). The CDR3 consists of 14 residues. Trimming pared 6 bases from V and 5 bases from J, leaving 17 bases between. The DNA of the CDR3 is TGTGCCAGCAGGCCTCTGGGCGCCAGAGACGAGCAGTACTTC. It is translated as CASRPLGARDEQYF.

The chain links TRBV4-2 to TRBJ2-7; D ambiguous. V was pared by 4 bases and J by 2 bases, with 9 bases between. The CDR3 covers 13 residues. Germline V lookup: CDR1 LGHNA, CDR2 YNFKEQ. CDR3 DNA sequence: TGTGCCAGCAGCCCTGGGTCAGCCTACGAGCAGTACTTC. Translation gives CASSPGSAYEQYF.

The chain recombines TRBV4-3 with TRBJ1-1; no firm D call. The V end was cut by 5 bases, the J end by 0 bases, with 10 bases between. Germline V CDR1 and CDR2: LGHNA, YSLEER. This CDR3 is 14 amino acids long. This CDR3 is CASSAGTLNTEAFF. The CDR3 nucleotides read TGCGCCAGCAGCGCGGGCACTTTGAACACTGAAGCTTTCTTT.